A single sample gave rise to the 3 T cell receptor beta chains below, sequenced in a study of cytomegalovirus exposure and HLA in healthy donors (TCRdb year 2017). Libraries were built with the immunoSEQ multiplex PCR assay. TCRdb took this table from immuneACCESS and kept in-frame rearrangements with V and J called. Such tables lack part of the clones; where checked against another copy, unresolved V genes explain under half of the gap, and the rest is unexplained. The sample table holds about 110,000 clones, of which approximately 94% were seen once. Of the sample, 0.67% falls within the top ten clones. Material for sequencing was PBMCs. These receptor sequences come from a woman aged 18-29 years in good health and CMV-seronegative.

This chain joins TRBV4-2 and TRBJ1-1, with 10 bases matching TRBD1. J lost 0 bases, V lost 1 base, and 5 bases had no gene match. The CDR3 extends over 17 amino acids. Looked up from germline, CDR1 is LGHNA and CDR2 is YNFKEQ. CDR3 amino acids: CASSQAGTGVLNTEAFF. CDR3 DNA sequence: TGTGCCAGCAGCCAAGCCGGGACAGGGGTCTTGAACACTGAAGCTTTCTTT.

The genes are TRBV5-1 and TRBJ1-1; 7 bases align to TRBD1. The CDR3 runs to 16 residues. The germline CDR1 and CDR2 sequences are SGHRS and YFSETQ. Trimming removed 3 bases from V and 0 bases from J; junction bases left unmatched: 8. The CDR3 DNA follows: TGCGCCAGCAGCTGGGACAGCCAAATTATGAACACTGAAGCTTTCTTT. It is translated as CASSWDSQIMNTEAFF. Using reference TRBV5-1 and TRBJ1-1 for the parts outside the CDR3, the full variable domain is KAGVTQTPRYLIKTRGQQVTLSCSPISGHRSVSWYQQTPGQGLQFLFEYFSETQRNKGNFPGRFSGRQFSNSRSEMNVSTLELGDSALYLCASSWDSQIMNTEAFFGQGTRLTVV.

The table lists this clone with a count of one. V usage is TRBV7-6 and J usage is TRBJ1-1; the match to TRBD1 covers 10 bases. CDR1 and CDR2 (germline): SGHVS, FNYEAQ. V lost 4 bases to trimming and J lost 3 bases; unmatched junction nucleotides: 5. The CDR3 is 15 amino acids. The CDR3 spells CASSYGGTGDTEAFF. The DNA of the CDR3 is TGTGCCAGCAGCTACGGAGGGACAGGGGACACTGAAGCTTTCTTT.